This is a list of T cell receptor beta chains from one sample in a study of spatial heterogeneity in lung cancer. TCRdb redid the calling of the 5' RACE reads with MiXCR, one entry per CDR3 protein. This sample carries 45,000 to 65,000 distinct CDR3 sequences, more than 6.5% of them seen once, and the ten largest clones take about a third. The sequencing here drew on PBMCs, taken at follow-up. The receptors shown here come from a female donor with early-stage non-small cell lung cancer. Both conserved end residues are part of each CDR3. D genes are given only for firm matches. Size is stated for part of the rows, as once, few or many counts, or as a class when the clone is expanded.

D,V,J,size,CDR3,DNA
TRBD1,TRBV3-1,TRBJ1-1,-,CASSHHTGGAQAFF,TGTGCCAGCAGCCACCACACAGGGGGCGCACAGGCTTTCTTT
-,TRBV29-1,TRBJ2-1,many,CSVEANPETYNEQFF,TGCAGCGTTGAAGCCAACCCCGAAACCTACAATGAGCAGTTCTTC
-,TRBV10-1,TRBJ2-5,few,CASSESTVQETQYF,TGCGCCAGCAGTGAGTCGACGGTACAAGAGACCCAGTACTTC
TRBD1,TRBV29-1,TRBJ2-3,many,CSVSGQGAVEYF,TGCAGCGTGTCGGGACAGGGGGCCGTGGAGTATTTT
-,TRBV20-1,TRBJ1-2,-,CSARSGNYGYTF,TGCAGTGCTAGATCGGGGAACTATGGCTACACCTTC
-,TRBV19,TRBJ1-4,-,CASSPQEGATNEKLFF,TGTGCCAGTAGCCCTCAAGAAGGGGCCACTAATGAAAAACTGTTTTTT
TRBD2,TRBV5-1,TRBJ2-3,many,CASSQRGVTSTDTQYF,TGCGCCAGCAGCCAGCGGGGGGTTACTAGCACAGATACGCAGTATTTT
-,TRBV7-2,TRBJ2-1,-,CASSPGLASYNEQFF,TGTGCCAGCAGCCCCGGACTGGCTTCCTACAATGAGCAGTTCTTC
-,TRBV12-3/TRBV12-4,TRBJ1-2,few,CASSSRATPYGYTF,TGTGCCAGCAGTTCGAGGGCAACCCCCTATGGCTACACCTTC
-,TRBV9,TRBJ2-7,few,CASSVAPQGGYEQYF,TGTGCCAGCAGCGTAGCTCCACAGGGGGGGTACGAGCAGTACTTC
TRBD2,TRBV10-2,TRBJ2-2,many,CATDIAGGGTGELFF,TGCGCCACCGATATAGCGGGGGGGGGCACCGGGGAGCTGTTTTTT
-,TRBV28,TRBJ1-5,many,CAGGRTNQPQHF,TGTGCCGGCGGGAGGACAAATCAGCCCCAGCATTTT
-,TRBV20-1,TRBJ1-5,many,CSATGPHYSNQPQHF,TGCAGTGCTACCGGACCGCATTATAGCAATCAGCCCCAGCATTTT